Listed below are T cell receptor beta chains from one sample, sequenced in a study of blood T cell repertoires in COVID-19. Method: immunoSEQ multiplex PCR; TCRdb's copy keeps in-frame clones and lacks some. The sample holds about 180,000 clones; 81% are singletons and the top ten take approximately 5.6%. Sequencing used PBMCs or T cells enriched from blood (not recorded which). These receptors all come from a middle-aged woman with acute COVID-19. The CDR3 runs from the conserved cysteine through the conserved F or W. D genes are given only for firm matches. The listing skips clone size in some rows; elsewhere it reads once, few, many or a size class.

NA TRBJ1-2 NA TRBV6-5 TGTGCCAGCAGTAAGACGCCGGGAGCCTACACCTTC CASSKTPGAYTF
NA TRBJ1-1 NA TRBV12-3/TRBV12-4 TGTGCCAGCAGTTTGGGGGGTGGCACTGAAGCTTTCTTT CASSLGGGTEAFF
NA TRBJ1-2 NA TRBV6-5 TGTGCCAGCAGTCAATCAGCGGTGGACCTCTATGGCTACACCTTC CASSQSAVDLYGYTF
NA TRBJ2-2 few TRBV3-1/TRBV3-2 TGTGCCAGCAGCCAAGATCGTCTAACCCGCACCGGGGAGCTGTTTTTT CASSQDRLTRTGELFF
NA TRBJ1-1 NA TRBV12-3/TRBV12-4 TGTGCCAGCAGTTTACCGGGAAGAACCGAAGCTTTCTTT CASSLPGRTEAFF
TRBD1 TRBJ1-4 NA TRBV5-1 TGCGCCAGCAGCTTGGGAGCAGGGGGATCCAGGGGTAATGAAAAACTGTTTTTT CASSLGAGGSRGNEKLFF
NA TRBJ2-3 NA TRBV10-3 TGTGCCATCAGTGCCACTAGCACAGATACGCAGTATTTT CAISATSTDTQYF
NA TRBJ1-5 NA TRBV5-8 TGTGCCAGCAGCGCCTGGACAAAAAATCAGCCCCAGCATTTT CASSAWTKNQPQHF
TRBD2 TRBJ2-5 NA TRBV30 TGTGCCATCGGACTAGCGGGCCTGGTGGGGACCCAGTACTTC CAIGLAGLVGTQYF
NA TRBJ2-3 NA TRBV7-9 TGTGCCAGCAGCTTATGGGCGGGGACAGATACGCAGTATTTT CASSLWAGTDTQYF
NA TRBJ1-1 NA TRBV29-1 TGCAGCGCCCAGGACACTTTGAACACTGAAGCTTTCTTT CSAQDTLNTEAFF
NA TRBJ1-2 NA TRBV3-1/TRBV3-2 TGTGCCAGCAGCCAAGGAAGGGGTGTCGGCTACACCTTC CASSQGRGVGYTF
NA TRBJ2-1 NA TRBV5-6 TGTGCCAGCAGCCCACTAGCTTCCCCACTCTACAATGAGCAGTTCTTC CASSPLASPLYNEQFF
TRBD2 TRBJ2-7 NA TRBV7-2 TGTGCCAGCAGAAGACCCGGGACTACCCTTTACGAGCAGTACTTC CASRRPGTTLYEQYF
TRBD2 TRBJ2-3 NA TRBV7-3 TGTGCCAGCAGCCTTAGCGGGAGGAGCACAGATACGCAGTATTTT CASSLSGRSTDTQYF
TRBD1 TRBJ1-1 NA TRBV5-1 TGCGCCAGCAGCTTTACAGGGGGGAACACTGAAGCTTTCTTT CASSFTGGNTEAFF
TRBD2 TRBJ2-2 few TRBV20-1 TGCAGTGCTAGTCCACTAGCGGGAGGTGACACCGGGGAGCTGTTTTTT CSASPLAGGDTGELFF
NA TRBJ1-2 NA TRBV4-2 TGTGCCAGCAGCCAAGAACTCCGGGGATCTAACTATGGCTACACCTTC CASSQELRGSNYGYTF
NA TRBJ1-1 NA TRBV7-3 TGTGCCAGCAGCTTGGGACAGAACACTGAAGCTTTCTTT CASSLGQNTEAFF
TRBD2 TRBJ2-1 NA TRBV19 TGTGCCAGTAGTAAAAGAAGGACTAGCGGGGCGGTTGCACTATTGGGGAATGAGCAGTTCTTC CASSKRRTSGAVALLGNEQFF
NA TRBJ2-7 NA TRBV5-6 TGTGCCAGCAGCTTGCTCCCGTCAGGTCCTGGCGAGCAGTACTTC CASSLLPSGPGEQYF
TRBD2 TRBJ2-1 NA TRBV14 TGTGCCAGCGCCCAGACATTTGGACTAGCGGGCAATGAGCAGTTCTTC CASAQTFGLAGNEQFF
NA TRBJ1-1 NA TRBV19 TGTGCCAGTAGCGGGAACACTGAAGCTTTCTTT CASSGNTEAFF
NA TRBJ1-1 NA TRBV6-1 TGTGCCAGCAGTGAATTGGGGGGGACTGAAGCTTTCTTT CASSELGGTEAFF